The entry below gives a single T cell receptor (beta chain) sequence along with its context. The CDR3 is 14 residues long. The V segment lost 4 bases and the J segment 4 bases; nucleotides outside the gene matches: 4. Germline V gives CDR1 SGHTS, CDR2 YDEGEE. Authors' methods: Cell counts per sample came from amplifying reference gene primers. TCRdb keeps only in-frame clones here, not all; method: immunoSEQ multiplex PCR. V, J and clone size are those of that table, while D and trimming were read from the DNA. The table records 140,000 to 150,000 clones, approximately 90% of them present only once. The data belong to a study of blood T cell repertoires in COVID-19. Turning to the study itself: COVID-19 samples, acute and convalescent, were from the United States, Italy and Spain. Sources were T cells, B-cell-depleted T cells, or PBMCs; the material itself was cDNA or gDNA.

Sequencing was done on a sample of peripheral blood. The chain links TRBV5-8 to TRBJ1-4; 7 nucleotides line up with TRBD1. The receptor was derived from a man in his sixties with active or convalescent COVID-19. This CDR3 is CASSKTGINEKLFF. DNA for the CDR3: TGTGCCAGCAGCAAGACAGGGATTAATGAAAAACTGTTTTTT.